This T cell receptor beta chain is from a study of beta chain features in type 1 diabetes. Study details: Age and gender were similar between patients and healthy donors, as were cell yields.

All of the isolated RNA was reverse transcribed, so expressed TCRB transcripts were sequenced. Data came from immunoSEQ multiplex PCR; TCRdb stores just in-frame clones and leaves some out. Among 220,000 or so clones listed, about 70% were seen once. The V gene's germline CDR1 is GTSNPN and CDR2 SVGIG (reference sequence). Trimming shortened V by 2 bases and J by 3 bases, and 10 bases separated the two germline ends. The CDR3 consists of 13 residues. This receptor was taken from a man younger than 45 in good health. The source material was naive CD4+ T cells from blood. This chain links TRBV30 with TRBJ1-1; D uncertain. The CDR3, as DNA: TGTGCCTGGAGTCCTAGGGCAGACACTGAAGCTTTCTTT. Its translation: CAWSPRADTEAFF.